Following are 8 T cell receptor beta chains from one sample sequenced in a study of vaccination effects on CD4 cells after COVID-19. Sequenced by immunoSEQ multiplex PCR; TCRdb stores in-frame clones only, minus some. The data show fewer than 75,000 clones, around 84% seen once. These receptors' antigens are unknown. After roughly 11 days in culture, the CD4+ T cells were isolated. Two-dose vaccination with either BNT162b2 or mRNA-1273 was given to the participants. The starting material was CD4+ T cells from PBMCs cultured without peptide, obtained after COVID-19 vaccination. All receptors come from a human donor who received a COVID-19 vaccine.

The rearrangement uses TRBV28 and TRBJ1-2; no firm D call. Trimming shortened V by 6 bases and J by 1 base, and 6 bases separated the two germline ends. The V gene's germline CDR1 is MDHEN and CDR2 SYDVKM. This CDR3 is built from 12 residues. The CDR3 nucleotides are TGTGCCAGCAGCCAGCTTAACTATGGCTACACCTTC. It is translated as CASSQLNYGYTF.

The V gene is TRBV19, the J gene TRBJ2-1, with 8 bases that match TRBD1. Germline trimming cut 6 bases from V and 11 bases from J; bases unmatched to any gene: 6. The germline CDR1 and CDR2 sequences are LNHDA and SQIVND (reference sequence). This CDR3 has 12 residues. The CDR3 coding sequence is TGTGCCAGTAGCTTTCAGGGGGCCAAGCAGTTCTTC. Residues: CASSFQGAKQFF.

This clone was picked up one time. This rearrangement joins TRBV18 to TRBJ1-1; tentative D call: TRBD1 (6 bases). Germline loops: CDR1 KGHSH, CDR2 LQKENI. This CDR3 contains 15 residues. Trimming removed 5 bases at V and 6 bases at J, with 19 bases between. CDR3 residues: CASSGAGGHNAEAFF. The CDR3, as DNA: TGTGCCAGCTCAGGGGCTGGGGGACACAACGCTGAAGCTTTCTTT.

The chain links TRBV13 to TRBJ1-5; weak D call: TRBD1 (6 bases). V was cut by 3 bases and J by 5 bases, with 14 bases left in between. The CDR3 has 15 amino acids. Germline values: CDR1 PRHDT, CDR2 FYEKMQ (reference sequence). The DNA of the CDR3 is TGTGCCAGCAGCTTCAAAGGGGGGAATGATCAGCCCCAGCATTTT. Its translation is CASSFKGGNDQPQHF.

The chain carries TRBV4-1 and TRBJ1-2; D is unclear. V lost 3 bases and J lost 6, with 11 bases in between. The CDR3 loop spans 13 amino acids. CDR1 is MGHRA, CDR2 YSYEKL, per germline. The CDR3, as DNA: TGCGCCAGCAGCCAGAGTTCAATCGATGGCTACACCTTC. This translates into CASSQSSIDGYTF.

The chain combines TRBV28 with TRBJ2-1; a possible D gene is TRBD2 (6 bases). Trimming pared 6 bases from V and 5 bases from J, leaving 17 bases between. Per the germline V gene, CDR1 is MDHEN and CDR2 is SYDVKM. This CDR3 is 15 amino acids long. Written as DNA, the CDR3 is TGTGCCAGCAGCCTAGTCACTAGCAGACACAATGAGCAGTTCTTC. Translating it yields CASSLVTSRHNEQFF.

V usage is TRBV6-5 and J usage is TRBJ1-5; unclear D gene. Germline loops: CDR1 MNHEY, CDR2 SVGAGI. V lost 2 bases and J 0 bases, leaving 5 bases between the germline ends. The CDR3 loop spans 14 amino acids. The CDR3 DNA sequence: TGTGCCAGCAGTTACAAGAGTAGCAATCAGCCCCAGCATTTT. It is translated as CASSYKSSNQPQHF.

This clone has just a few counts. The rearrangement links TRBV6-5 to TRBJ1-2; TRBD1 agrees at 7 bases. V was pared by 6 bases and J by 2 bases, with 6 bases of the junction left unmatched. Germline-derived CDR1 and CDR2 are MNHEY and SVGAGI. CDR3 size: 14 residues. The DNA for the CDR3 is TGTGCCAGCAGATCGACAGGGATCAACTATGGCTACACCTTC. This translates into CASRSTGINYGYTF.